This TCR beta chain was obtained from a study of CD8+ T cells in alopecia areata. In the case of this clone: What it binds is not known.

Sample treatment: oral pan-JAK inhibitor, 5-10 mg twice daily. Punch biopsies of lesional scalp, plus peripheral blood, were taken from alopecia areata patients. Trimming took off 11 bases at V and 0 bases at J, with 9 bases between the two ends. The CDR3 is 12 residues long. CDR1 is LNHDA and CDR2 is SQIVND in the germline V gene (reference sequence). cDNA serving as the sequencing template came from extracted, reverse transcribed RNA. TCRdb's table, derived via immunoSEQ multiplex PCR, lists solely in-frame clones and lacks some. Of about 210,000 clones in the sample, more than 45% are singletons; the top ten hold more than 1.5%. Whole-study results and caveats: Elevated clonality characterized lesional scalp relative to normal scalp, particularly in alopecia totalis/universalis.

The chain carries TRBV19 and TRBJ2-3; D is possibly TRBD1 or TRBD2 (5 bases each). The starting material was CD4+ T cells sorted from blood, obtained at week 4, from a patient treated with tofacitinib. This receptor was taken from a human donor with alopecia areata. The CDR3 DNA follows: TGTGCCTCGGGACGGAGCACAGATACGCAGTATTTT. It yields the protein CASGRSTDTQYF.